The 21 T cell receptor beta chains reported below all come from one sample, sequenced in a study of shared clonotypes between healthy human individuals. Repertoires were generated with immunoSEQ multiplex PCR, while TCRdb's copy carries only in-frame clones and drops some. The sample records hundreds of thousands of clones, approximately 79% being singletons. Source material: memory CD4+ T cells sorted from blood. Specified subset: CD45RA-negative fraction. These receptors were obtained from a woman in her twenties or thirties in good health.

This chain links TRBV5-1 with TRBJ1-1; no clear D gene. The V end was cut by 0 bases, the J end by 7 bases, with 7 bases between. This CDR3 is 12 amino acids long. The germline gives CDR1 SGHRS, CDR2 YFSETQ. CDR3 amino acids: CASSLAGYEAFF. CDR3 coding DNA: TGCGCCAGCAGCTTGGCGGGATATGAAGCTTTCTTT.

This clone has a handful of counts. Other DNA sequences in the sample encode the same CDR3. Written as DNA, the CDR3 is TGTGCCAGCAGTCTGGGCTCTGGGGCCAACGTCCTGACTTTC. Its protein product is CASSLGSGANVLTF. J is TRBJ2-6 and V is TRBV2; D remains unclear. The CDR3 runs 14 residues. The V gene lost 5 bases and the J gene lost 0 bases, with 5 bases spanning the gap. CDR1 and CDR2 from the germline V gene are SNHLY and FYNNEI.

Written as DNA, the CDR3 is TGTGCCAGCAGCCCGGGACTTGACTACAATGAGCAGTTCTTC. Its translation is CASSPGLDYNEQFF. This chain joins TRBV7-2 and TRBJ2-1; a possible D gene is TRBD2 (6 bases). Trimming cost V 5 bases and J 3 bases, with 11 bases left between them. CDR3 length: 14 amino acids. Germline CDR1 and CDR2: SGHTA and FQGNSA. Complete variable domain (other parts from reference TRBV7-2 and TRBJ2-1): GAGVSQSPSNKVTEKGKDVELRCDPISGHTALYWYRQSLGQGLEFLIYFQGNSAPDKSGLPSDRFSAERTGGSVSTLTIQRTQQEDSAVYLCASSPGLDYNEQFFGPGTRLTVL.

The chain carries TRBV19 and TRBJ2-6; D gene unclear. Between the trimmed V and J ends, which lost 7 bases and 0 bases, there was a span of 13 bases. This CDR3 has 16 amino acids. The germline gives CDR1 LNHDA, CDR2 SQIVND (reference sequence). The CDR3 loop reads CASKPGGSSGANVLTF. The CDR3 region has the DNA TGTGCCAGTAAGCCCGGCGGATCCTCTGGGGCCAACGTCCTGACTTTC.

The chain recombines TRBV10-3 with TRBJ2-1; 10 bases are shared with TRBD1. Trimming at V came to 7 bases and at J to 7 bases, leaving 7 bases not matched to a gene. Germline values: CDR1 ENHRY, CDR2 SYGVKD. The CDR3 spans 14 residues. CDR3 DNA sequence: TGTGCCATCACCCCGGGACAGGGGATAAATGAGCAGTTCTTC. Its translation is CAITPGQGINEQFF.

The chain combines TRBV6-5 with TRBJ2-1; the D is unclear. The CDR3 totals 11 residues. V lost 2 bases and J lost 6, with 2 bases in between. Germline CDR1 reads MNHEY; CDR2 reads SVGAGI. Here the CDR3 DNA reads TGTGCCAGCAGTTACGGCAATGAGCAGTTCTTC. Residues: CASSYGNEQFF.

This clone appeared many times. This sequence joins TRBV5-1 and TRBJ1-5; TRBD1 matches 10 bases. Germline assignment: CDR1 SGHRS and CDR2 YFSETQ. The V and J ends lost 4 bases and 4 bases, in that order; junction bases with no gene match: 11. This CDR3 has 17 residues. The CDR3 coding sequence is TGCGCCAGCAGCCCCGGACCGGGACAGGGGTTTAATCAGCCCCAGCATTTT. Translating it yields CASSPGPGQGFNQPQHF.

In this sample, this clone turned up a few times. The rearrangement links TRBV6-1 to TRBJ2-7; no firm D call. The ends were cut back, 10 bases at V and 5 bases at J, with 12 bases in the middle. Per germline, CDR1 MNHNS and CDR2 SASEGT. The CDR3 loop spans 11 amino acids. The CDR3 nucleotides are TGTGCCACCTCAAGGAGTAACGAGCAGTACTTC. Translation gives CATSRSNEQYF.

CDR3 sequence (DNA): TGTGCCAGCAGACCAGCGAACATCTACGAGCAGTACTTC. It yields the protein CASRPANIYEQYF. This chain joins TRBV6-4 and TRBJ2-7; D is ambiguous. V shed 6 bases and J shed 3 bases, with 12 bases lying between them. Germline CDR1 is MRHNA and CDR2 is SNTAGT. The CDR3 runs 13 residues.

CDR3 in DNA: TGTGCCATCAGTGGCCCGGGAGGCGGGCAAGAGACCCAGTACTTC. Its translation is CAISGPGGGQETQYF. The chain links TRBV10-3 to TRBJ2-5; 7 bases are a match to TRBD2. Germline V gives CDR1 ENHRY, CDR2 SYGVKD. J gave up 2 bases and V 4 bases, and 7 bases lay outside the gene matches. The CDR3 contains 15 residues.

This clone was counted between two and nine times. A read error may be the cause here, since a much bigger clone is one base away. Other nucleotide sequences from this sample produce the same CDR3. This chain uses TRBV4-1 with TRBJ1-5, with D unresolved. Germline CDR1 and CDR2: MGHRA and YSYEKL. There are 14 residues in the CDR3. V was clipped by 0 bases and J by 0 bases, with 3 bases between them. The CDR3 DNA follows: TGCGCCAGCAGCCAAGATCATAGCAATCAGCCCCAGCATTTT. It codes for CASSQDHSNQPQHF.

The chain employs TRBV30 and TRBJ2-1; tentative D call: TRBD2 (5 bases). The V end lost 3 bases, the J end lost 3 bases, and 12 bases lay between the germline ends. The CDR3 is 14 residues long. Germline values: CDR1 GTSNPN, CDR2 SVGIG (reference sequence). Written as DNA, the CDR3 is TGTGCCTGGAGACCCGGGAAGGTCTACAATGAGCAGTTCTTC. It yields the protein CAWRPGKVYNEQFF.

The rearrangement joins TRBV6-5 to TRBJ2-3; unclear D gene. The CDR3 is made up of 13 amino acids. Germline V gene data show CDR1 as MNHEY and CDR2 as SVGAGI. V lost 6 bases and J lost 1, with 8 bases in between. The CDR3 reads CASRQSGTDTQYF. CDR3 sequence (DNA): TGTGCCAGCAGGCAGTCGGGCACAGATACGCAGTATTTT.

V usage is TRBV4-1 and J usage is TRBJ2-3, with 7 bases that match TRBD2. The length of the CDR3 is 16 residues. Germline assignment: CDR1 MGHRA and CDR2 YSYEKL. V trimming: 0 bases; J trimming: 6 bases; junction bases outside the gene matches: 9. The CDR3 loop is CASSQDTAGAGDTQYF. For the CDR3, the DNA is TGCGCCAGCAGCCAAGATACGGCGGGAGCTGGCGATACGCAGTATTTT.

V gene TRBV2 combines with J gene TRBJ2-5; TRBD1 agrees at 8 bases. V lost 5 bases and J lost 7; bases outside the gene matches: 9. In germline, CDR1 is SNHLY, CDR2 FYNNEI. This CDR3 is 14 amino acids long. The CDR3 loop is CASSRGQGGVTQYF. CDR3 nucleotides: TGTGCCAGCAGTAGAGGACAGGGTGGTGTGACCCAGTACTTC.

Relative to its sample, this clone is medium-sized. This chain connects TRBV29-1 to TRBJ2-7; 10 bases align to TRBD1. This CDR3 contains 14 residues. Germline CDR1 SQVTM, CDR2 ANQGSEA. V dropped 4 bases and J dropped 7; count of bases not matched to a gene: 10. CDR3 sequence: CSVVAWTGGNEQYF. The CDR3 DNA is TGCAGCGTTGTAGCGTGGACAGGGGGAAATGAGCAGTACTTC.

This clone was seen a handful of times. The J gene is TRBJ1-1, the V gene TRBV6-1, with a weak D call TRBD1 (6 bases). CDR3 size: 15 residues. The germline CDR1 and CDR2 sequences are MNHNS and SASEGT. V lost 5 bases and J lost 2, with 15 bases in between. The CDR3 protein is CASSLAGTTNTEAFF. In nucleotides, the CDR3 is TGTGCCAGCAGTTTAGCCGGGACAACCAACACTGAAGCTTTCTTT.

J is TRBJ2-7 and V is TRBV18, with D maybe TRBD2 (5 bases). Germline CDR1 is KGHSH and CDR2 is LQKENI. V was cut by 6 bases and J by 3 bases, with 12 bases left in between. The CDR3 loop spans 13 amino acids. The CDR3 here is CASSDGVLYEQYF. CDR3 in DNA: TGTGCCAGCTCGGACGGGGTACTCTACGAGCAGTACTTC.

CDR3 bases: TGTGCCAGCAGCTCGGGGGGGGTAGGCGGCTACACCTTC. Its protein product is CASSSGGVGGYTF. The chain recombines TRBV11-2 with TRBJ1-2, with D possibly TRBD1 on 5 matching bases. There are 13 residues in the CDR3. V was shortened by 4 bases and J by 8 bases, with 14 bases between the two germline ends. CDR1 is SGHAT, CDR2 FQNNGV, per germline. Looking up the rest from reference TRBV11-2 and TRBJ1-2 gives the full variable domain: EAGVAQSPRYKIIEKRQSVAFWCNPISGHATLYWYQQILGQGPKLLIQFQNNGVVDDSQLPKDRFSAERLKGVDSTLKIQPAKLEDSAVYLCASSSGGVGGYTFGSGTRLTVV.

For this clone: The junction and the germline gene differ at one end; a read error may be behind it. The CDR3 is CASRVGGGNSDTQYF. The CDR3 bases are TGTGCCAGCAGAGTAGGGGGAGGGAATTCTGATACGCAGTATTTT. The V and J genes are TRBV9 and TRBJ2-3; a weak D match, TRBD2 (7 bases). This CDR3 contains 15 residues. CDR1 is SGDLS and CDR2 is YYNGEE in the germline V gene.

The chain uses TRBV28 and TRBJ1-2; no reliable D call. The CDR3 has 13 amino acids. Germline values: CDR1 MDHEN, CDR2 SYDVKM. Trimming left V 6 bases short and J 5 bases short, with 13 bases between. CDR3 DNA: TGTGCCAGCAGCCCTCAGCAAGAATATGGCTACACCTTC. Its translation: CASSPQQEYGYTF.